A single sample is the source of the 7 T cell receptor beta chains below, sequenced in a study of cytomegalovirus exposure and HLA in healthy donors. In the PCR, 60 Vbeta and 13 Jbeta primers were used. Sequenced by immunoSEQ multiplex PCR; TCRdb stores in-frame clones only, minus some. The sample comprises 95,000 to 150,000 clones, around 77% of which are singletons, and around 5.5% rests with the top ten. The sequenced sample consisted of PBMCs. The receptors were gathered from a young man in good health and CMV-seropositive.

The J gene is TRBJ1-4, the V gene TRBV27; tentatively, D is TRBD1 (5 bases). CDR1 MNHEY and CDR2 SMNVEV come from the germline V gene (reference sequence). Trimming pared 2 bases from V and 4 bases from J, leaving 11 bases between. This CDR3 is built from 15 residues. The CDR3 nucleotides are TGTGCCAGCAGTTTACGGCGGGACGGTAATGAAAAACTGTTTTTT. Protein sequence: CASSLRRDGNEKLFF.

This clone was recorded once. The V call is TRBV6-5, the J call TRBJ2-1; 10 bases align to TRBD2. After removal of 4 bases from V and 6 bases from J, the junction contained 9 bases not matched to a gene. The germline V gene encodes CDR1 MNHEY and CDR2 SVGAGI. CDR3 size: 16 residues. In DNA form, the CDR3 reads TGTGCCAGCAGTTCCCTAAGCGGGGGGGCAGGCAATGAGCAGTTCTTC. Translation: CASSSLSGGAGNEQFF.

V is TRBV14 and J is TRBJ1-1, with D unresolved. This CDR3 region has 13 residues. The germline V gene has CDR1 SGHDN and CDR2 FVKESK. V was trimmed by 1 base and J by 3 bases, leaving 6 bases between them. Here the CDR3 DNA reads TGTGCCAGCAGCCAAGCGTTTTACACTGAAGCTTTCTTT. Protein: CASSQAFYTEAFF.

The chain joins TRBV6-5 to TRBJ2-2; TRBD1 aligns across 8 bases. V lost 7 bases to trimming and J lost 6 bases; unmatched junction nucleotides: 10. This CDR3 is 15 amino acids long. Germline V gene lookup returns CDR1 MNHEY and CDR2 SVGAGI. DNA for the CDR3: TGTGCCAGCACCCGACAGGGGACGCTGGCCGGGGAGCTGTTTTTT. Translation gives CASTRQGTLAGELFF.

This sequence joins TRBV6-5 and TRBJ2-3; tentatively, D is TRBD2 (5 bases). V shed 6 bases and J shed 6 bases, with 19 bases lying between them. CDR3 size: 15 residues. Per the germline V gene, CDR1 is MNHEY and CDR2 is SVGAGI. The chain's CDR3 is CASSPLLGVADTQYF. Written as DNA, the CDR3 is TGTGCCAGCAGCCCCTTATTGGGAGTAGCCGATACGCAGTATTTT.

The gene calls are TRBV19 and TRBJ1-5; TRBD1 aligns across 9 bases. CDR3 length equals 16 residues. The trim removed 4 bases at V and 5 bases at J, leaving 9 bases unmatched. Germline CDR1 is LNHDA and CDR2 is SQIVND (reference sequence). CDR3 region: CASSKRGQGLDQPQHF. CDR3 DNA sequence: TGTGCCAGTAGTAAGAGAGGACAGGGGTTAGATCAGCCCCAGCATTTT. Variable domain in full (rest from reference TRBV19 and TRBJ1-5): DGGITQSPKYLFRKEGQNVTLSCEQNLNHDAMYWYRQDPGQGLRLIYYSQIVNDFQKGDIAEGYSVSREKKESFPLTVTSAQKNPTAFYLCASSKRGQGLDQPQHFGDGTRLSIL.

The CDR3 DNA reads TGTGCCAGCAGACAGGACGGCGTAGGCGAGCAGTTCTTC. Residues: CASRQDGVGEQFF. The chain joins TRBV2 to TRBJ2-1; TRBD1 is a possible D gene (5 bases). V was clipped by 6 bases and J by 10 bases, with 16 bases between them. The CDR3 totals 13 residues. Per the germline V gene, CDR1 is SNHLY and CDR2 is FYNNEI.